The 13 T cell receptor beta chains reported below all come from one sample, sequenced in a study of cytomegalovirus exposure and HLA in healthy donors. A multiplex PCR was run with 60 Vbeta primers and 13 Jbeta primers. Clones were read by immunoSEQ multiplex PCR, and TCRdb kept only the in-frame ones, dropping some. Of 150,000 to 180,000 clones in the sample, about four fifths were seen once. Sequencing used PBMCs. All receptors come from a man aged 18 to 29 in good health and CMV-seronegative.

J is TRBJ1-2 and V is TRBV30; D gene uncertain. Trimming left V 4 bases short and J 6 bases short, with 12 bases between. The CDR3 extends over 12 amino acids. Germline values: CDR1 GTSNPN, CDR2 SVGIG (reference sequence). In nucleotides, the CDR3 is TGTGCCTGGAATTGGGAGGAGGATGGCTACACCTTC. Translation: CAWNWEEDGYTF.

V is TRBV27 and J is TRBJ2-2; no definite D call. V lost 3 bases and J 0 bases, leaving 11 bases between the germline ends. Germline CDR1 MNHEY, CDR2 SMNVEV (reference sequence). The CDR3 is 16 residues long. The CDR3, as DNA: TGTGCCAGCAGTTTCTCGGCAGGCCCGAACACCGGGGAGCTGTTTTTT. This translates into CASSFSAGPNTGELFF.

The CDR3 bases are TGTGCCAGAAGCTCCCCGGGTAGCAGCTCCTACGAGCAGTACGTC. Translating gives CARSSPGSSSYEQYV. V is TRBV5-3 and J is TRBJ2-7; D uncertain. TRBV5-3 counts as an open reading frame of uncertain function. Trimming shortened V by 3 bases and J by 0 bases, and 13 bases separated the two germline ends. The CDR3 sequence is 15 residues long.

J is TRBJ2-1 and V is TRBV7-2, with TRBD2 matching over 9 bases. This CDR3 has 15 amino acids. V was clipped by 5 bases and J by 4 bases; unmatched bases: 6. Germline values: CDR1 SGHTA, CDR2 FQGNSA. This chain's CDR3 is CASSTSGGPYNEQFF. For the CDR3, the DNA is TGTGCCAGCAGCACCAGCGGGGGGCCATACAATGAGCAGTTCTTC.

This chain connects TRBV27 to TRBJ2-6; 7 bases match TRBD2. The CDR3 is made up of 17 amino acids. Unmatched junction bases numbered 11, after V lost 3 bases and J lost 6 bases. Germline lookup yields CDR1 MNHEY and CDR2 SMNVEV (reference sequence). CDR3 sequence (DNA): TGTGCCAGCAGTTTCCTGTACCGGGAGGTAAAGGCCAACGTCCTGACTTTC. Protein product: CASSFLYREVKANVLTF.

CDR3 nucleotide sequence: TGTGCCAGCAGCCCATCGAGACAGTCCTACGAGCAGTACTTC. Translation gives CASSPSRQSYEQYF. The J gene is TRBJ2-7, the V gene TRBV6-5; weak D call: TRBD1 (5 bases). V lost 6 bases to trimming and J lost 1 base, with 13 bases between them. The germline CDR1 and CDR2 sequences are MNHEY and SVGAGI. The CDR3 totals 14 residues.

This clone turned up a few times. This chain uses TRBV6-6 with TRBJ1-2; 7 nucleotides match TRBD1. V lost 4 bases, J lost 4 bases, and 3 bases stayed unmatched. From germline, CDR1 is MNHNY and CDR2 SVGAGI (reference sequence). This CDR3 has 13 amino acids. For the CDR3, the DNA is TGTGCCAGCAGTTCACAGGGGCCCTATGGCTACACCTTC. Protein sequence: CASSSQGPYGYTF.

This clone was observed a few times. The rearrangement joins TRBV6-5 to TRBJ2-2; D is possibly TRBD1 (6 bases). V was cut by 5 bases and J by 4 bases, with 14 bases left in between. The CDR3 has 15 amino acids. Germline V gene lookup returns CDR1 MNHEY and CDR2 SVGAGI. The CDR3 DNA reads TGTGCCAGCAGTCTAAACTCCAGGGGCACCGGGGAGCTGTTTTTT. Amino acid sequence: CASSLNSRGTGELFF.

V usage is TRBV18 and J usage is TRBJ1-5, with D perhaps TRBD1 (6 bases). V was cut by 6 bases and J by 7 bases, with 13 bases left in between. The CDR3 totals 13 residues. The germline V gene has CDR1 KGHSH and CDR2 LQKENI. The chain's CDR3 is CASSTGRGQPQHF. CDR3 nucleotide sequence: TGTGCCAGCTCGACAGGCCGGGGACAGCCCCAGCATTTT.

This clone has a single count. The CDR3 DNA is TGTGCCAGCAGTTACCCGAGCGGGCCCCAGCATTTT. As protein: CASSYPSGPQHF. This rearrangement joins TRBV6-5 to TRBJ1-5; no firm D call. The CDR3 totals 12 residues. V lost 2 bases, J lost 9 bases, and 8 bases lay in between. Per germline, CDR1 MNHEY and CDR2 SVGAGI.

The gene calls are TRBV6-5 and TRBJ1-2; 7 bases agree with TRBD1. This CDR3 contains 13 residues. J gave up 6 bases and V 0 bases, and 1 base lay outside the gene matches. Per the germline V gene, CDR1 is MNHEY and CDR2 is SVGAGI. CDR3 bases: TGTGCCAGCAGTTACTCGACAGGGAATGGCTACACCTTC. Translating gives CASSYSTGNGYTF.

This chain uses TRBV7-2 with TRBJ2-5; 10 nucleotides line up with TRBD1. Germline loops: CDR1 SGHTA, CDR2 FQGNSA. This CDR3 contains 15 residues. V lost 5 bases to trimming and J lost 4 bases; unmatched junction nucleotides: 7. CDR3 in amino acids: CASSQGTGAIETQYF. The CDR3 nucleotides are TGTGCCAGCAGCCAAGGGACAGGGGCGATAGAGACCCAGTACTTC.

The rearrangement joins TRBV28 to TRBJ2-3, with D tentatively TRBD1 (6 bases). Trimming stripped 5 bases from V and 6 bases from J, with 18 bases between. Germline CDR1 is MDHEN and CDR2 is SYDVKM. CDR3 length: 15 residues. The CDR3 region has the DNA TGTGCCAGCAGTGTAACAGGGTTACCTAGGGATACGCAGTATTTT. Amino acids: CASSVTGLPRDTQYF.